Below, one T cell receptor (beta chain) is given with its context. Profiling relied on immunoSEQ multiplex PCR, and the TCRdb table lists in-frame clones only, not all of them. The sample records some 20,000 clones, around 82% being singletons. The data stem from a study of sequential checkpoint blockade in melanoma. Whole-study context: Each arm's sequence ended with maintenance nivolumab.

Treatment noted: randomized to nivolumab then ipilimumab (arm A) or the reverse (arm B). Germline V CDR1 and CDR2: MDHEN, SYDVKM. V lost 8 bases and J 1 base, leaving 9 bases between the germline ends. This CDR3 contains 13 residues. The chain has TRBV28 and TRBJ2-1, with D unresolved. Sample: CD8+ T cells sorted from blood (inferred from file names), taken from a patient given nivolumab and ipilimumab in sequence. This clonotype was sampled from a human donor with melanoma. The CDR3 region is CASSFLSYNEQFF. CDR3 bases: TGTGCCAGCTCCTTCCTTTCCTACAATGAGCAGTTCTTC.